This T cell receptor (beta chain) was sequenced in a study of blood T cell repertoires in COVID-19. As for the study in general: Sources were T cells, B-cell-depleted T cells, or PBMCs; the material itself was cDNA or gDNA.

The table came from immunoSEQ multiplex PCR; TCRdb's copy has only in-frame clones and leaves some out. The sample records 500,000 or so clones, around 87% being singletons. Residents of about two dozen US areas, aged roughly 18 to 89 years, made up the participants. Specimen: PBMCs or T cells enriched from blood (not recorded which). The origin of this receptor is a woman aged 18-29 years who had recovered from COVID-19.

CDR3 DNA sequence: TGTGCCAGCAGCTGGACAGGGGTGGACGAGCAGTACTTC. It encodes CASSWTGVDEQYF. The chain has TRBV7-9 and TRBJ2-7; 9 bases are shared with TRBD1. The V gene end was trimmed by 4 bases and the J gene end by 5 bases; junction bases not matched to a gene: 3. Germline values: CDR1 SEHNR, CDR2 FQNEAQ (reference sequence). This CDR3 is built from 13 residues.